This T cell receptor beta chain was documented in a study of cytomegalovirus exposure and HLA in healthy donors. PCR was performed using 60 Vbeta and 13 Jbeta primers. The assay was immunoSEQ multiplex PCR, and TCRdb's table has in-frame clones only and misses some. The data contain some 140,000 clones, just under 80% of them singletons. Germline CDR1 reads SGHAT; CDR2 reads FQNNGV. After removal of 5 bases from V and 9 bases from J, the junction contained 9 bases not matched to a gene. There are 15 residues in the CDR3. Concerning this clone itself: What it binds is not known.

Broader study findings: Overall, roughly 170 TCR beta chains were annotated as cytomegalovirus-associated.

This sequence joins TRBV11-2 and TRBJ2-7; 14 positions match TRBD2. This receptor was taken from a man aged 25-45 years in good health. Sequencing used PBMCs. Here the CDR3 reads CASSPVGGLAGAQYF. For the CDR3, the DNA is TGTGCCAGCAGCCCCGTCGGGGGACTAGCGGGAGCGCAGTACTTC.